The 23 T cell receptor beta chains below all came from one sample that was sequenced in a study of Graves' ophthalmopathy and Graves' hyperthyroidism. TCR beta CDR3 regions were amplified from RNA transcripts. Following a first-round RT-PCR that used HTBI primers, a second-round multiplex PCR was carried out. MiXCR was run by TCRdb on the multiplex PCR reads, yielding one entry per CDR3 protein. The table lists hundreds of thousands of distinct CDR3 sequences, 22% of them singletons. The sample taken for sequencing was peripheral blood. The origin of the receptors is a woman under 30 with stable Graves' hyperthyroidism. Some clones in this sample may be carry-over from other donors' samples.

This clonotype was seen ten or more times. V and J are TRBV9 and TRBJ1-6; D not certain. Germline assignment: CDR1 SGDLS and CDR2 YYNGEE. The CDR3 extends over 14 amino acids. Trimming left V 3 bases short and J 9 bases short, with 13 bases between. The CDR3 region is CASSGDPFGSPLHF. The CDR3 nucleotides read TGTGCCAGCAGCGGGGATCCATTTGGTTCACCCCTCCACTTT. The variable domain in full, with the rest retrieved from reference TRBV9 and TRBJ1-6, is DSGVTQTPKHLITATGQRVTLRCSPRSGDLSVYWYQQSLDQGLQFLIQYYNGEERAKGNILERFSAQQFPDLHSELNLSSLELGDSALYFCASSGDPFGSPLHFGNGTRLTVT.

V and J are TRBV30 and TRBJ2-7, with D hard to call. Trimming took off 3 bases at V and 0 bases at J, with 12 bases between the two ends. The germline gives CDR1 GTSNPN, CDR2 SVGIG (reference sequence). This CDR3 spans 14 amino acids. The CDR3 DNA reads TGTGCCTGGAGGATGGCAGATAGCTCCTACGAGCAGTACTTC. Translating gives CAWRMADSSYEQYF.

On this clonotype itself: A read error may explain this, as a much larger clone is one base away. This rearrangement joins TRBV6-1 to TRBJ2-2, with a possible D match to TRBD2 (6 bases). Per the germline V gene, CDR1 is MNHNS and CDR2 is SASEGT. CDR3 length: 13 amino acids. This chain's CDR3 is CASADGSTGEQFF. CDR3 coding DNA: TGTGCCAGCGCCGACGGGAGCACCGGGGAGCAGTTTTTT.

The chain combines TRBV20-1 with TRBJ2-7; 7 bases map to TRBD1. Germline values: CDR1 DFQATT, CDR2 SNEGSKA (reference sequence). CDR3 length: 13 residues. The ends lost 4 bases at V and 3 bases at J; junction bases unmatched: 6. CDR3 DNA: TGCAGTGCTATCCGGGACAGCGGCTACGAGCAGTACTTC. Encoded protein: CSAIRDSGYEQYF.

The DNA of the CDR3 is TGTGCCAGCAGTTACGACAGGACAGGGACTGAAGCTTTCTTT. Residues: CASSYDRTGTEAFF. The V call is TRBV6-5, the J call TRBJ1-1, with 8 bases that match TRBD1. Germline V gives CDR1 MNHEY, CDR2 SVGAGI. The CDR3 is made up of 14 amino acids. V shed 2 bases and J 5 bases; nucleotides not matched to a gene: 4.

This chain links TRBV4-1 with TRBJ1-2, with D tentatively TRBD1 (5 bases). V was clipped by 0 bases and J by 5 bases, with 16 bases between them. Germline values: CDR1 MGHRA, CDR2 YSYEKL. This CDR3 is built from 16 residues. The CDR3 spells CASSQEGVESGYGYTF. DNA for the CDR3: TGCGCCAGCAGCCAAGAGGGGGTGGAAAGCGGATATGGCTACACCTTC.

This clonotype was observed many times. The chain has TRBV4-2 and TRBJ2-7; D is unresolved. V lost 0 bases, J lost 2 bases, and 11 bases lay in between. Germline lookup yields CDR1 LGHNA and CDR2 YNFKEQ. This CDR3 region has 15 residues. CDR3 in DNA: TGTGCCAGCAGCCAAGAGGGTGACGTCGCCTACGAGCAGTACTTC. Translated: CASSQEGDVAYEQYF.

This clonotype appeared many times. This chain joins TRBV28 and TRBJ1-2; D remains unclear. Germline-derived CDR1 and CDR2 are MDHEN and SYDVKM. Trimming removed 9 bases at V and 5 bases at J, with 13 bases between. This CDR3 region has 12 residues. The CDR3 DNA sequence: TGTGCCAGTAGTCCCGTAAAGTATGGCTACACCTTC. Encoded protein: CASSPVKYGYTF.

This clonotype was observed at least ten times. The rearrangement joins TRBV6-2 or TRBV6-3 to TRBJ2-7; TRBD2 agrees at 7 bases. The junction had 11 bases not matched to a gene; V was cut back by 2 bases and J by 4 bases. The CDR3 spans 16 residues. Germline CDR1 reads MNHEY; CDR2 reads SVGEGT. CDR3 DNA sequence: TGTGCCAGCAGTTACAGCCCACCGGCGGGACTATACGAGCAGTACTTC. As protein: CASSYSPPAGLYEQYF.

This clonotype appeared many times. The rearrangement joins TRBV10-3 to TRBJ1-2, with 8 positions matching TRBD1. The CDR3 contains 15 residues. V shed 4 bases and J 4 bases; nucleotides not matched to a gene: 8. The germline V gene encodes CDR1 ENHRY and CDR2 SYGVKD. This CDR3 is CAISGGQGNTYGYTF. For the CDR3, the DNA is TGTGCCATCAGTGGTGGACAGGGAAATACCTATGGCTACACCTTC.

This clonotype was counted many times. The junction does not match germline at one end; this may be a read error. This sequence joins TRBV6-1 and TRBJ2-4; TRBD1 matches at 9 bases. Germline assignment: CDR1 MNHNS and CDR2 SASEGT. The CDR3 consists of 15 residues. The DNA for the CDR3 is TGTGCCAGCAGTGCCTCACAGGGGGCGCGGGACATTAAGTACTTC. This translates into CASSASQGARDIKYF.

The chain has TRBV6-1 and TRBJ2-5, with 9 bases fitting TRBD1. Germline V lookup: CDR1 MNHNS, CDR2 SASEGT. CDR3 length: 15 residues. V was clipped by 4 bases and J by 4 bases; unmatched bases: 7. The CDR3 region is CASSVRQGGGETQYF. CDR3 nucleotides: TGTGCCAGCAGTGTTCGACAGGGGGGAGGAGAGACCCAGTACTTC.

At least ten counts were recorded for this clonotype. The chain joins TRBV5-1 to TRBJ1-2, with D perhaps matching TRBD1 (6 bases). Per germline, CDR1 SGHRS and CDR2 YFSETQ. This CDR3 has 13 residues. Between the trimmed V and J ends, which lost 5 bases and 7 bases, there was a span of 15 bases. Written as DNA, the CDR3 is TGCGCCAGCAGACAATTCGGGGGGCTTGGCTACACCTTC. It codes for CASRQFGGLGYTF.

This clonotype was counted many times. V and J are TRBV20-1 and TRBJ2-7; D not certain. This CDR3 is 12 amino acids long. V shed 6 bases and J shed 2 bases, with 11 bases lying between them. The germline V gene encodes CDR1 DFQATT and CDR2 SNEGSKA (reference sequence). Written as DNA, the CDR3 is TGCAGTGCAGTCGACAATCCCTACGAGCAGTACTTC. Encoded protein: CSAVDNPYEQYF.

This clonotype was recorded many times. CDR3 region: CASNKGKTGFGNQPQHF. The CDR3 DNA reads TGTGCCAGCAATAAGGGCAAGACAGGGTTCGGCAATCAGCCCCAGCATTTT. The rearrangement links TRBV6-1 to TRBJ1-5; 7 bases map to TRBD1. Germline CDR1 MNHNS, CDR2 SASEGT. The CDR3 consists of 17 residues. V gave up 7 bases and J gave up 2 bases; unmatched junction bases: 14.

With respect to this clonotype: With a much larger clone just one base away, this may be a read error. The chain couples TRBV19 to TRBJ1-5; the D gene is possibly TRBD1 (5 bases). Germline V gene lookup returns CDR1 LNHDA and CDR2 SQIVND (reference sequence). The V end lost 5 bases, the J end lost 7 bases, and 15 bases lay between the germline ends. CDR3 length: 14 residues. The DNA for the CDR3 is TGTGCCAGTAGTTTCTTCAGGCAGGGCCAGCCCCAGCATTTT. Translation: CASSFFRQGQPQHF.

This clonotype has just a few counts. J is TRBJ2-2 and V is TRBV12-3 or TRBV12-4, with D perhaps matching TRBD1 (5 bases). This CDR3 is 12 amino acids long. CDR3 amino acids: CASTANTGELFF. CDR3 in DNA: TGTGCGTCGACAGCGAACACCGGGGAGCTGTTTTTT.

V usage is TRBV12-5 and J usage is TRBJ2-2, with 7 bases lining up with TRBD1. This CDR3 comprises 14 residues. Trimming took 7 bases from V and 4 from J; bases not matched to a gene: 6. The V gene's germline CDR1 is LGHNT and CDR2 FRNRAP. Here the CDR3 DNA reads TGTGCTAGTGCGGAGACAGGGTCCACCGGGGAGCTGTTTTTT. Translating gives CASAETGSTGELFF.

The chain couples TRBV5-1 to TRBJ1-2; maybe TRBD1 (6 bases). Between the trimmed V and J ends, which lost 4 bases and 11 bases, there was a span of 18 bases. This CDR3 is 13 amino acids long. Germline CDR1 reads SGHRS; CDR2 reads YFSETQ. The CDR3, as DNA: TGCGCCAGCAGCACCGAGACCAGGGGTGATTACACCTTC. Protein sequence: CASSTETRGDYTF.

This clonotype appeared many times. The gene calls are TRBV12-3 or TRBV12-4 and TRBJ2-5, with a possible D match to TRBD2 (5 bases). The CDR3 has 13 residues. V shed 1 base and J shed 7 bases, with 10 bases lying between them. The CDR3: CASSLGGGGTQYF. The CDR3 DNA reads TGTGCCAGCAGTTTAGGCGGAGGTGGGACCCAGTACTTC.

The chain is built from TRBV7-2 and TRBJ1-1; D is possibly TRBD1 (6 bases). V was pared by 5 bases and J by 6 bases, with 16 bases between. Germline values: CDR1 SGHTA, CDR2 FQGNSA. The CDR3 spans 14 residues. The CDR3 coding sequence is TGTGCCAGCAGCACGCAACAGGGCCGGGCTGAAGCTTTCTTT. It translates to CASSTQQGRAEAFF.

This clonotype was picked up many times. The chain carries TRBV5-1 and TRBJ2-5, with 10 bases fitting TRBD2. V shed 4 bases and J 2 bases; nucleotides not matched to a gene: 8. Germline values: CDR1 SGHRS, CDR2 YFSETQ. The CDR3 loop spans 16 amino acids. CDR3 DNA: TGCGCCAGCAGCCTAATGGGACTAGCGAATCAAGAGACCCAGTACTTC. It codes for CASSLMGLANQETQYF.

This clonotype came up a few times. The gene calls are TRBV12-3 or TRBV12-4 and TRBJ2-4; D is ambiguous. The CDR3 contains 16 residues. V lost 0 bases and J 0 bases, leaving 9 bases between the germline ends. CDR3 protein: CASSLAGGLAKNIQYF. The CDR3 DNA sequence: TGTGCCAGCAGTTTAGCAGGCGGTCTAGCCAAAAACATTCAGTACTTC.